This T cell receptor beta chain stems from a study of T cell repertoires in cytomegalovirus infection. Study-level background: CMV epitopes that were recently identified and HLA-C-restricted were used alongside well-studied HLA-B-restricted ones. Indicated by public TCR beta signatures were CMV infection and matching HLA type. Broader study findings: Across the ex vivo response, the dominant clonotypes were HLA-C-restricted CMV-specific TCR beta clonotypes. CMV carriers having the relevant HLA were flagged by cumulative public TCR beta family frequency.

Of note for this clonotype: What it binds is not known.

The CDR3 is 17 residues long. CDR1 and CDR2 from the germline V gene are SGHDT and YYEEEE. V shed 4 bases, J shed 0 bases, and the junction held 6 bases outside the gene matches. TCRdb re-called the reads through MiXCR, storing one row per CDR3 protein. The repertoire holds about 480,000 distinct CDR3 sequences, with around 30% as singletons. Sample: cultured PBMCs, taken from culture after CMV antigen stimulation. This chain links TRBV5-6 with TRBJ2-1; 11 nucleotides agree with TRBD2. This receptor was obtained from a human donor in good health (CMV status not recorded). Some clones in this sample may be carry-over from other donors' samples. CDR3 in amino acids: CASSGLTSGISYNEQFF. CDR3 sequence (DNA): TGTGCCAGCAGCGGCTTGACTAGCGGGATCTCCTACAATGAGCAGTTCTTC.